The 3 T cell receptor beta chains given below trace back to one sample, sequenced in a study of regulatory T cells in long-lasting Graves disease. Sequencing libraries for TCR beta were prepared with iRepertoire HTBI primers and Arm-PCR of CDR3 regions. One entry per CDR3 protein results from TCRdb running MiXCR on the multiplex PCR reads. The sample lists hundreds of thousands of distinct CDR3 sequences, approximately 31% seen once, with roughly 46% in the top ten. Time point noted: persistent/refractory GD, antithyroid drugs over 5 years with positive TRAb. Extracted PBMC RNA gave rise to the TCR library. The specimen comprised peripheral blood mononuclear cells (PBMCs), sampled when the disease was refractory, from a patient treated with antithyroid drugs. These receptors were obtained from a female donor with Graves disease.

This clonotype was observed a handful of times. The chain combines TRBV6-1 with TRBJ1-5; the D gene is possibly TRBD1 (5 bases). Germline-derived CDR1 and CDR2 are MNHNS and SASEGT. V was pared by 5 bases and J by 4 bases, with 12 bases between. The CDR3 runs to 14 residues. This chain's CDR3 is CASSQGRKNQPQHF. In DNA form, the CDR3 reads TGTGCCAGCAGTCAGGGACGGAAAAATCAGCCCCAGCATTTT.

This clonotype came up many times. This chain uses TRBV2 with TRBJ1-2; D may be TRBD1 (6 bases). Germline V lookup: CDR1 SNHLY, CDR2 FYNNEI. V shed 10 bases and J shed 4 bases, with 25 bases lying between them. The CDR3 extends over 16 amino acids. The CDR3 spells CATRRWGAGSSYGYTF. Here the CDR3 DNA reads TGTGCCACCCGGAGGTGGGGGGCAGGAAGTAGCTATGGCTACACCTTC.

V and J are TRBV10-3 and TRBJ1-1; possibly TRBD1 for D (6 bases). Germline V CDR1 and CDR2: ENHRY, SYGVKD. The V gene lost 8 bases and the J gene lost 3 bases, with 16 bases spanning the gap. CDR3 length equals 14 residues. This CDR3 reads CAILDRSGDTEAFF. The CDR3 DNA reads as TGTGCCATCCTTGACAGGAGTGGGGACACTGAAGCTTTCTTT.